Following are 14 T cell receptor beta chains from one sample sequenced in a study of human T cells and chemical hapten exposure. Sample time point: patch test 3, about 24 weeks after DPC sensitization. Treatment given: therapeutic diphenylcyclopropenone sensitization with weekly scalp DPC. Each CDR3 protein is one row after TCRdb ran MiXCR on the RACE reads. The sample carries about 190,000 distinct CDR3 sequences, roughly a quarter recorded once. The sample was whole blood, taken in connection with sensitization to the hapten diphenylcyclopropenone (DPC). These receptors were taken from a woman between 40 and 50 years old with alopecia areata. Some clones in this sample may be carry-over from other donors' samples.

This clonotype has a count of ten or more. The V gene is TRBV5-1, the J gene TRBJ2-7; D is undetermined. The CDR3 contains 12 residues. Looked up from germline, CDR1 is SGHRS and CDR2 is YFSETQ. Trimming took 0 bases from V and 5 from J, leaving 6 bases between them. DNA for the CDR3: TGCGCCAGCAGCTTGGTTTCCAACGAGCAGTACTTC. It specifies CASSLVSNEQYF.

This chain links TRBV19 with TRBJ2-1, with 11 positions matching TRBD2. CDR1 and CDR2 (germline): LNHDA, SQIVND (reference sequence). Trimming cost V 6 bases and J 0 bases; bases outside gene matches: 4. CDR3 length equals 16 residues. The CDR3 is CASRALAGGSYNEQFF. In nucleotides, the CDR3 is TGTGCCAGTAGGGCTCTAGCGGGAGGCTCCTACAATGAGCAGTTCTTC.

This clonotype occurred a few times. The chain links TRBV6-2 or TRBV6-3 to TRBJ1-6, with unresolved D. Germline lookup yields CDR1 MNHEY and CDR2 SVGEGT. The CDR3 extends over 15 amino acids. V was clipped by 2 bases and J by 5 bases, with 10 bases between them. The CDR3 region has the DNA TGTGCCAGCAGTTACCGGATGGCGAATAATTCACCCCTCCACTTT. Protein sequence: CASSYRMANNSPLHF.

This clonotype showed up just a few times. This chain links TRBV28 with TRBJ1-2; D is perhaps TRBD1 (6 bases). The V end lost 4 bases, the J end lost 2 bases, and 14 bases lay between the germline ends. Germline loops: CDR1 MDHEN, CDR2 SYDVKM. The CDR3 runs to 15 residues. In nucleotides, the CDR3 is TGTGCCAGCAGTTCCCCCGGGGGGCTGAACTATGGCTACACCTTC. Its protein is CASSSPGGLNYGYTF.

The chain is built from TRBV6-5 and TRBJ1-1; weak D call: TRBD1 (5 bases). Germline lookup yields CDR1 MNHEY and CDR2 SVGAGI. V was trimmed by 4 bases and J by 6 bases, leaving 18 bases between them. The CDR3 is 15 residues long. The DNA of the CDR3 is TGTGCCAGCAGTTCCCCGGGGACGGTTGGCGCTGAAGCTTTCTTT. Its translation: CASSSPGTVGAEAFF.

The chain links TRBV27 to TRBJ2-7; D gene unclear. V lost 5 bases and J lost 7, with 12 bases in between. The CDR3 length is 12 residues. Germline V gives CDR1 MNHEY, CDR2 SMNVEV (reference sequence). CDR3 region: CASSGALGEQYF. Here the CDR3 DNA reads TGTGCCAGCAGTGGTGCGTTGGGGGAGCAGTACTTC.

This clonotype was recorded at least ten times. The chain recombines TRBV10-3 with TRBJ2-6; D is ambiguous. The germline V gene has CDR1 ENHRY and CDR2 SYGVKD. CDR3 length: 14 amino acids. The V end lost 4 bases, the J end lost 0 bases, and 4 bases lay between the germline ends. CDR3 in DNA: TGTGCCATCAGTGTTAGCTCTGGGGCCAACGTCCTGACTTTC. This codes for CAISVSSGANVLTF.

This clonotype was seen a handful of times. The chain joins TRBV20-1 to TRBJ2-3; 10 nucleotides agree with TRBD2. This CDR3 spans 15 amino acids. Per germline, CDR1 DFQATT and CDR2 SNEGSKA (reference sequence). J was trimmed by 4 bases and V by 0 bases; bases with no gene match: 4. CDR3 amino acids: CSAREISGRPDTQYF. CDR3 nucleotides: TGCAGTGCTAGAGAGATTAGCGGGAGGCCAGATACGCAGTATTTT.

This clonotype has more than one count but fewer than ten. The chain employs TRBV29-1 and TRBJ2-7; 14 bases match TRBD2. This CDR3 has 14 residues. J lost 7 bases, V lost 5 bases, and 7 bases had no gene match. The germline V gene has CDR1 SQVTM and CDR2 ANQGSEA. Written as DNA, the CDR3 is TGCAGCGTTTTGGGACTAGCGGGAGTAAAGGAGCAGTACTTC. It codes for CSVLGLAGVKEQYF.

The chain employs TRBV29-1 and TRBJ2-7, with 10 bases fitting TRBD1. V lost 7 bases to trimming and J lost 4 bases; unmatched junction nucleotides: 7. The CDR3 contains 13 residues. Looked up from germline, CDR1 is SQVTM and CDR2 is ANQGSEA. The CDR3 DNA sequence: TGCAGCGCGTGGGACAGGGGCCCTTACGAGCAGTACTTC. The encoded protein is CSAWDRGPYEQYF.

The rearrangement uses TRBV29-1 and TRBJ2-1; D is unclear. The CDR3 consists of 13 residues. With 4 bases removed from V and 1 base from J, the gap between germline ends came to 8 bases. CDR1 is SQVTM and CDR2 is ANQGSEA in the germline V gene. For the CDR3, the DNA is TGCAGCGTTGGGTTTAGGTCCTACAATGAGCAGTTCTTC. This sequence encodes CSVGFRSYNEQFF.

Ten or more counts support this clonotype. This chain uses TRBV30 with TRBJ1-6; D is unresolved. The CDR3 is made up of 14 amino acids. V was cut by 2 bases and J by 8 bases, with 13 bases left in between. The germline V gene has CDR1 GTSNPN and CDR2 SVGIG (reference sequence). Written as DNA, the CDR3 is TGTGCCTGGAGTTGGGCAGCGGGCTATTCACCCCTCCACTTT. Its protein product is CAWSWAAGYSPLHF. The whole variable domain, remainder taken from reference TRBV30 and TRBJ1-6, is SQTIHQWPATLVQPVGSPLSLECTVEGTSNPNLYWYRQAAGRGLQLLFYSVGIGQISSEVPQNLSASRPQDRQFILSSKKLLLSDSGFYLCAWSWAAGYSPLHFGNGTRLTVT.

The chain carries TRBV7-9 and TRBJ2-2; unclear D gene. The CDR3 consists of 15 residues. V was cut by 5 bases and J by 3 bases, with 13 bases left in between. CDR1 is SEHNR and CDR2 is FQNEAQ in the germline V gene (reference sequence). In nucleotides, the CDR3 is TGTGCCAGCAGCCCCGAATGGGCCGACACCGGGGAGCTGTTTTTT. It codes for CASSPEWADTGELFF.

V gene TRBV29-1 combines with J gene TRBJ2-1; D ambiguous. Germline V gene sequence: CDR1 SQVTM, CDR2 ANQGSEA. Trimming shortened V by 4 bases and J by 4 bases, and 11 bases separated the two germline ends. The CDR3 is 13 amino acids. Here the CDR3 DNA reads TGCAGCGTTGGTGTTAGCAGGTACAATGAGCAGTTCTTC. Translation gives CSVGVSRYNEQFF.